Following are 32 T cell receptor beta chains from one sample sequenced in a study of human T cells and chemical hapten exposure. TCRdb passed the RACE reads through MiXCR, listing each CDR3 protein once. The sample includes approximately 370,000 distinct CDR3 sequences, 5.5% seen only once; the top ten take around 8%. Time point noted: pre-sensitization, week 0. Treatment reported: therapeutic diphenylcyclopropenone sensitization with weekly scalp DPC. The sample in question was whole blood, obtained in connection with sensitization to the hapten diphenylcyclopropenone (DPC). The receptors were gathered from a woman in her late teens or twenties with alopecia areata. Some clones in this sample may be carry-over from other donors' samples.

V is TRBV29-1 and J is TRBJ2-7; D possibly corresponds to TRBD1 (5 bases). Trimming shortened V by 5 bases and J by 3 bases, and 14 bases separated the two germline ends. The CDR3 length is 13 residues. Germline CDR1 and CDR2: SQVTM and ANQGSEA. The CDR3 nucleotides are TGCAGCGTTTACTTACAGGAACACTACGAGCAGTACTTC. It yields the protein CSVYLQEHYEQYF.

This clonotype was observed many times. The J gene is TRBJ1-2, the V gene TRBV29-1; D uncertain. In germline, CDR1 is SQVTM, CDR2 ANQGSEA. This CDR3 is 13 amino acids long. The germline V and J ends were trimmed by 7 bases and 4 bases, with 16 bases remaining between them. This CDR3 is CSAQSRASYGYTF. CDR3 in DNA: TGCAGCGCCCAGAGCCGGGCCTCCTATGGCTACACCTTC.

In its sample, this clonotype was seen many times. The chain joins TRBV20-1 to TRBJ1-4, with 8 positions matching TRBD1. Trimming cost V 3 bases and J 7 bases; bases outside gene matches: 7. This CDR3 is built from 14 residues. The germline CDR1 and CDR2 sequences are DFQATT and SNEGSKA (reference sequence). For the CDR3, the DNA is TGCAGTGCTAGGGGGCAGGGGGCTTCTGAAAAACTGTTTTTT. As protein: CSARGQGASEKLFF.

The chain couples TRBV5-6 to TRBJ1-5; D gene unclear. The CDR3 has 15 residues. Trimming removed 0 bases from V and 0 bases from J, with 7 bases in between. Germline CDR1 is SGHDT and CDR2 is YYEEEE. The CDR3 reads CASSLAQFSNQPQHF. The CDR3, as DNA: TGTGCCAGCAGCTTGGCACAGTTTAGCAATCAGCCCCAGCATTTT.

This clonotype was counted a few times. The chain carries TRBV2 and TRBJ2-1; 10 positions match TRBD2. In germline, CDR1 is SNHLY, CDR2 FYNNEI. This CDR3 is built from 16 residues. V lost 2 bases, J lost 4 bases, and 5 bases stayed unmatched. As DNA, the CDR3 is TGTGCCAGCAGTGAAATTCAGCGGGGGGGATACAATGAGCAGTTCTTC. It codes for CASSEIQRGGYNEQFF.

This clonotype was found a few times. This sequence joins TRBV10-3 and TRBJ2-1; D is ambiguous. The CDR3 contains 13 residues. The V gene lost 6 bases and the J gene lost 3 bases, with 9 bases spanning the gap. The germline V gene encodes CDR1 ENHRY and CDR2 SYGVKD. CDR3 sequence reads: CAISYSGYNEQFF. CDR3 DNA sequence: TGTGCCATCAGCTACTCGGGCTACAATGAGCAGTTCTTC.

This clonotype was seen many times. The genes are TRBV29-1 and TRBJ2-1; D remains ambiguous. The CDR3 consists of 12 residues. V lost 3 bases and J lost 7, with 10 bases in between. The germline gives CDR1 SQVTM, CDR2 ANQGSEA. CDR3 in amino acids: CSVEVSVNEQFF. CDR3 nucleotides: TGCAGCGTTGAGGTCAGTGTGAATGAGCAGTTCTTC.

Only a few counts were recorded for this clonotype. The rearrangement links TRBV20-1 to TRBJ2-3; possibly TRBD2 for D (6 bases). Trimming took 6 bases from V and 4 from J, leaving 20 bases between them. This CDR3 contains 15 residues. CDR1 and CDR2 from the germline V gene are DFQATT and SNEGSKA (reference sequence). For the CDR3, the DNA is TGCAGTGCCCTACCGGCGGGGATAACCCCAGATACGCAGTATTTT. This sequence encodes CSALPAGITPDTQYF.

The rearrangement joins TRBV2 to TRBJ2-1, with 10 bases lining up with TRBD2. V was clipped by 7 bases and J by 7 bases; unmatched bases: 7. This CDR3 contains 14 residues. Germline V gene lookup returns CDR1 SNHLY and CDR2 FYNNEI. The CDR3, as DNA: TGTGCCAGCAAAGAAAATAGCGGGGGGAATGAGCAGTTCTTC. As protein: CASKENSGGNEQFF.

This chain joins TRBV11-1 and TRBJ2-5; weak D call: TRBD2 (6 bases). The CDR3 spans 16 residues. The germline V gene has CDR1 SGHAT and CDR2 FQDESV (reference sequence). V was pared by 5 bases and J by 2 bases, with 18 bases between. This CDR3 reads CASSPRDWIIQETQYF. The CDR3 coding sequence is TGTGCCAGCAGCCCCAGGGACTGGATTATACAAGAGACCCAGTACTTC.

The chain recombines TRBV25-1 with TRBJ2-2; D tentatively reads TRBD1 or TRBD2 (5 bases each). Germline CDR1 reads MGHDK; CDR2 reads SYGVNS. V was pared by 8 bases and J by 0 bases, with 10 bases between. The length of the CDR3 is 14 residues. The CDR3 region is CASRPGPNTGELFF. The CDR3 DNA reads TGTGCCAGCCGTCCGGGACCGAACACCGGGGAGCTGTTTTTT. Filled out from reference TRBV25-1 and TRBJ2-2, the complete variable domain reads EADIYQTPRYLVIGTGKKITLECSQTMGHDKMYWYQQDPGMELHLIHYSYGVNSTEKGDLSSESTVSRIRTEHFPLTLESARPSHTSQYLCASRPGPNTGELFFGEGSRLTVL.

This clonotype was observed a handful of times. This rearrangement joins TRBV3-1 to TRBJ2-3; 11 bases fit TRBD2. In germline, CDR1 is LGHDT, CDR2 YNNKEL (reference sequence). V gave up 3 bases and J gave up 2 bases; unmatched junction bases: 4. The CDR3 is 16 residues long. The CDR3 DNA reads TGTGCCAGCAGCCAGGGGACTAGCGGTATCACAGATACGCAGTATTTT. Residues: CASSQGTSGITDTQYF.

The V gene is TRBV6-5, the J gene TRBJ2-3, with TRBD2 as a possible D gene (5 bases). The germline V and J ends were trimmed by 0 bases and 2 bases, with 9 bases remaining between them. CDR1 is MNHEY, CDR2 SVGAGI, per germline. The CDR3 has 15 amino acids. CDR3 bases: TGTGCCAGCAGTTACTCGGCGGGCCACACAGATACGCAGTATTTT. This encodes CASSYSAGHTDTQYF.

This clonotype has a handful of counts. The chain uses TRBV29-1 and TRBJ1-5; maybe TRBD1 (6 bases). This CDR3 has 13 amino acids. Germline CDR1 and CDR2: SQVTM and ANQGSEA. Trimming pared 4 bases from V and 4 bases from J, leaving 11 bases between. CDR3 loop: CSVAKGGNQPQHF. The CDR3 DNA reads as TGCAGCGTTGCCAAAGGGGGGAATCAGCCCCAGCATTTT.

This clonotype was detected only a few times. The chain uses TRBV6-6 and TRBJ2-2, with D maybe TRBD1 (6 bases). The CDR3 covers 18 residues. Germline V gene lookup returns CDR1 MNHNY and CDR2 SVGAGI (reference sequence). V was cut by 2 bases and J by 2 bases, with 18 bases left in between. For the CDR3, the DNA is TGTGCCAGCAGTTACCCCCCCGGTGGCAGGGGCAACACCGGGGAGCTGTTTTTT. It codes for CASSYPPGGRGNTGELFF.

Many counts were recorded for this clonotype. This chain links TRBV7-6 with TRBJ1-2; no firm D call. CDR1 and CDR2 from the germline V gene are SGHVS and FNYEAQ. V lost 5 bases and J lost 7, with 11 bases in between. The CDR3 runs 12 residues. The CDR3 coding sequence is TGTGCCAGCAGCCCGACAACGATTGGCTACACCTTC. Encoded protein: CASSPTTIGYTF. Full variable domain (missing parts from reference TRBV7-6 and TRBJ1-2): GAGVSQSPRYKVTKRGQDVALRCDPISGHVSLYWYRQALGQGPEFLTYFNYEAQQDKSGLPNDRFSAERPEGSISTLTIQRTEQRDSAMYRCASSPTTIGYTFGSGTRLTVV.

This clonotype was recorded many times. CDR3 loop: CASSYTTREQYF. The CDR3 region has the DNA TGTGCCAGCAGTTACACGACGAGGGAGCAGTACTTC. The chain has TRBV6-2 or TRBV6-3 and TRBJ2-7, with unresolved D. The CDR3 extends over 12 amino acids. CDR1 is MNHEY and CDR2 is SVGEGT in the germline V gene. V lost 2 bases to trimming and J lost 7 bases, with 9 bases between them.

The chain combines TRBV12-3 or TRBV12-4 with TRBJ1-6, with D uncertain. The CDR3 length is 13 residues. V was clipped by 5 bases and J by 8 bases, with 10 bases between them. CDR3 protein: CASSLETHSPLHF. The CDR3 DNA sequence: TGTGCCAGCAGTCTCGAGACCCATTCACCCCTCCACTTT.

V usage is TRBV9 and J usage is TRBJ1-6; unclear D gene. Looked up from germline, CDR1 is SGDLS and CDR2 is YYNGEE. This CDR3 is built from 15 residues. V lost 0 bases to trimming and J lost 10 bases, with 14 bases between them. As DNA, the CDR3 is TGTGCCAGCAGCGTAGGGTCTGGGCTGGGCTCACCCCTCCACTTT. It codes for CASSVGSGLGSPLHF.

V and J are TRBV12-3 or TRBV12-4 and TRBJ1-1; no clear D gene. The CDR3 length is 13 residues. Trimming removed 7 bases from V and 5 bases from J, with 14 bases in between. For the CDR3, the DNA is TGTGCCAGCATGGCTTTTGGCGGGACTGAAGCTTTCTTT. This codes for CASMAFGGTEAFF.

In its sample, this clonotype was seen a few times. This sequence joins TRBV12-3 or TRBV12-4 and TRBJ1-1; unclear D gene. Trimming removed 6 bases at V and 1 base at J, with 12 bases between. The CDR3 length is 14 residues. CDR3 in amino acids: CASSPRTENTEAFF. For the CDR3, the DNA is TGTGCCAGCAGCCCCAGGACGGAGAACACTGAAGCTTTCTTT.

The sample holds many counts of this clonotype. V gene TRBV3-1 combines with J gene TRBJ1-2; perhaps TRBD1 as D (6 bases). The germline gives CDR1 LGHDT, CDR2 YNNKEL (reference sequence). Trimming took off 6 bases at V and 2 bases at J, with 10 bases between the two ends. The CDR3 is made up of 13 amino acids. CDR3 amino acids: CASSETGNYGYTF. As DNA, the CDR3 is TGTGCCAGCAGTGAGACAGGCAACTATGGCTACACCTTC.

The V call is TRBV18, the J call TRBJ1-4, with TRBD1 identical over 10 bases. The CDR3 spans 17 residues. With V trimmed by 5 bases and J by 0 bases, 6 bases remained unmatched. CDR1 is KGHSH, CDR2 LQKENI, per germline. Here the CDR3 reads CASSGGGQGATNEKLFF. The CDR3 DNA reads TGTGCCAGCTCAGGCGGAGGACAGGGGGCAACTAATGAAAAACTGTTTTTT.

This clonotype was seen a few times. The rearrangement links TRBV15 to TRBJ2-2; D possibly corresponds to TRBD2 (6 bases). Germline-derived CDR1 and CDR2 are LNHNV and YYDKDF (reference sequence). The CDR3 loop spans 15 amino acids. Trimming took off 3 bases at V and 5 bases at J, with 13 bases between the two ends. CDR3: CATSRAGRKTGELFF. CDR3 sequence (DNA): TGTGCCACCAGCAGGGCCGGGAGAAAGACCGGGGAGCTGTTTTTT. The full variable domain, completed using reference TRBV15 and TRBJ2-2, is DAMVIQNPRYQVTQFGKPVTLSCSQTLNHNVMYWYQQKSSQAPKLLFHYYDKDFNNEADTPDNFQSRRPNTSFCFLDIRSPGLGDTAMYLCATSRAGRKTGELFFGEGSRLTVL.

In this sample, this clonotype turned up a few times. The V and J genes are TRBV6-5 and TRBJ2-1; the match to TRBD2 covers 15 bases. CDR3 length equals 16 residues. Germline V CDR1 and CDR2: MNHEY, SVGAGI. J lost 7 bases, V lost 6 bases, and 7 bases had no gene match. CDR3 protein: CASSRGTSGGLNEQFF. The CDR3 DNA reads TGTGCCAGCAGCCGCGGGACTAGCGGGGGGCTAAATGAGCAGTTCTTC.

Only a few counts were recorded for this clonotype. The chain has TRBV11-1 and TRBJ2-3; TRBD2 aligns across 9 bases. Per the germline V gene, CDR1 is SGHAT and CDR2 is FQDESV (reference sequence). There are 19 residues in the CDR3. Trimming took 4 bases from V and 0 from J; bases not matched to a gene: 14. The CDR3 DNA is TGTGCCAGCAGCTCCCTAATAGCGGGGGCCGTAACTAGCACAGATACGCAGTATTTT. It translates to CASSSLIAGAVTSTDTQYF. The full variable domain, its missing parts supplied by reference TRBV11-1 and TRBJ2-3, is EAEVAQSPRYKITEKSQAVAFWCDPISGHATLYWYRQILGQGPELLVQFQDESVVDDSQLPKDRFSAERLKGVDSTLKIQPAELGDSAMYLCASSSLIAGAVTSTDTQYFGPGTRLTVL.

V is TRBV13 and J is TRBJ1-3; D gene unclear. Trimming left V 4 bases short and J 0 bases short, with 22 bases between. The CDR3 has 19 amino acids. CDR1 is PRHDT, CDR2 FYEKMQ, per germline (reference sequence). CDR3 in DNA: TGTGCCAGCAGCTCCAACCTGGGAGAGGCCGATTTCTCTGGAAACACCATATATTTT. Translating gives CASSSNLGEADFSGNTIYF.

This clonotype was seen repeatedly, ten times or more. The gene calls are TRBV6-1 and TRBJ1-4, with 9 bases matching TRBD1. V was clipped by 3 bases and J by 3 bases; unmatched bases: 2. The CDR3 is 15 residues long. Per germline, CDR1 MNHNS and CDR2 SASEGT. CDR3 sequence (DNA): TGTGCCAGCAGTGAGACAGGGGGAGCTAATGAAAAACTGTTTTTT. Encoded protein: CASSETGGANEKLFF.

The DNA of the CDR3 is TGCAGCGTTAAAGGGAACACTGAAGCTTTCTTT. Translation gives CSVKGNTEAFF. V usage is TRBV29-1 and J usage is TRBJ1-1, with D uncertain. Germline V gene sequence: CDR1 SQVTM, CDR2 ANQGSEA. The germline V and J ends were trimmed by 5 bases and 1 base, with 5 bases remaining between them. This CDR3 has 11 amino acids.

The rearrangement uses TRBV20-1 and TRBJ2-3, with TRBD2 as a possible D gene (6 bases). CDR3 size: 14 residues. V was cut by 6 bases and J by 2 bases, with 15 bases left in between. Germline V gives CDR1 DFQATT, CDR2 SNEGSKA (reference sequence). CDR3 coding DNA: TGCAGTGCCCCAAACCGGAGGGTCACAGATACGCAGTATTTT. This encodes CSAPNRRVTDTQYF.

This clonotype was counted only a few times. In DNA form, the CDR3 reads TGTGCCAGCAGCTTGGTAGCCACTAGCGGGAAAGATACGCAGTATTTT. It specifies CASSLVATSGKDTQYF. The V gene is TRBV7-3, the J gene TRBJ2-3, with TRBD2 matching 10 bases. The J segment lost 5 bases and the V segment lost 3 bases, leaving 8 bases of the junction unmatched. The CDR3 sequence is 16 residues long. Germline CDR1 SGHTA, CDR2 FQGTGA.

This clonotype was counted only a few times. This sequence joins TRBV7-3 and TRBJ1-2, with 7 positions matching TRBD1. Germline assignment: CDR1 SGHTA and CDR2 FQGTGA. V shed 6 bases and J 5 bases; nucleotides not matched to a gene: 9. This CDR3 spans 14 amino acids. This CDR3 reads CASSFRQGSYGYTF. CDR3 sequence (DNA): TGTGCCAGCAGTTTCCGACAGGGATCTTATGGCTACACCTTC.